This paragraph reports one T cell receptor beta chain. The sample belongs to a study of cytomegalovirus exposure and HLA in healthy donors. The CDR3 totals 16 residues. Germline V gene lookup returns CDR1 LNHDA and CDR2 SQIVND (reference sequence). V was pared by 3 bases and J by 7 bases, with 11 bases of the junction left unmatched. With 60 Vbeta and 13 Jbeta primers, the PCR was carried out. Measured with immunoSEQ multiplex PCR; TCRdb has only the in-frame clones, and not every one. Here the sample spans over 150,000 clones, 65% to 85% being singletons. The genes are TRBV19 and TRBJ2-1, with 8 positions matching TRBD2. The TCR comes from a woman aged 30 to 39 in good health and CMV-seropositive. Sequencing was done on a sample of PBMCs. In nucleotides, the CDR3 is TGTGCCAGTAGTATCCCTGGCGGGGGGTCTGTTAATGAGCAGTTCTTC. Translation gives CASSIPGGGSVNEQFF.